Following are 14 T cell receptor beta chains from one sample sequenced in a study of Graves' ophthalmopathy and Graves' hyperthyroidism. CDR3 regions of TCR beta were amplified from RNA transcripts. The library came from an HTBI-primed first-round RT-PCR and a second-round multiplex PCR. MiXCR, applied by TCRdb to the multiplex PCR reads, yields one record per CDR3 protein. In the table there are 1 million to 1.3 million distinct CDR3 sequences, approximately 35% of which are singletons. Source material: peripheral blood or thyroid tissue (not recorded which). These receptors were collected from an adult man with Graves' hyperthyroidism.

This clonotype appeared a few times. The rearrangement joins TRBV11-2 to TRBJ2-5; D may be TRBD1 (5 bases). The CDR3 spans 16 residues. The germline V gene encodes CDR1 SGHAT and CDR2 FQNNGV. Between the trimmed V and J ends, which lost 1 base and 3 bases, there was a span of 15 bases. This CDR3 is CASSLVTGRVEETQYF. Written as DNA, the CDR3 is TGTGCCAGCAGCTTAGTAACAGGCAGGGTGGAAGAGACCCAGTACTTC.

This clonotype was seen many times. The gene calls are TRBV7-9 and TRBJ1-2, with a tentative D call TRBD1 (6 bases). CDR1 SEHNR and CDR2 FQNEAQ come from the germline V gene (reference sequence). V was shortened by 5 bases and J by 5 bases, with 21 bases between the two germline ends. The CDR3 extends over 16 amino acids. CDR3 coding DNA: TGTGCCAGCAGCCCAAACCGGACAGACGTTCGTTATGGCTACACCTTC. It encodes CASSPNRTDVRYGYTF.

This rearrangement joins TRBV12-3 or TRBV12-4 to TRBJ2-7, with 7 bases lining up with TRBD2. V shed 5 bases, J shed 7 bases, and the junction held 14 bases outside the gene matches. The CDR3 has 15 residues. The CDR3 sequence: CASSGVRAGVGEQYF. CDR3 nucleotides: TGTGCCAGCAGTGGGGTGAGGGCGGGAGTGGGAGAGCAGTACTTC.

This clonotype has only a few counts. This chain links TRBV6-6 with TRBJ2-2; D may be TRBD1 (6 bases). The CDR3 has 15 residues. Trimming left V 0 bases short and J 5 bases short, with 10 bases between. Germline CDR1 MNHNY, CDR2 SVGAGI (reference sequence). CDR3 coding DNA: TGTGCCAGCAGTTACTCGGGGACAAAAACCGGGGAGCTGTTTTTT. This gives the protein CASSYSGTKTGELFF.

This clonotype was observed many times. V gene TRBV6-5 combines with J gene TRBJ1-1; D gene unclear. The germline V and J ends were trimmed by 0 bases and 5 bases, with 7 bases remaining between them. The germline CDR1 and CDR2 sequences are MNHEY and SVGAGI. The CDR3 runs to 13 residues. Here the CDR3 reads CASSYSRDTEAFF. CDR3 nucleotides: TGTGCCAGCAGTTACTCCCGAGATACTGAAGCTTTCTTT.

Only a few counts were recorded for this clonotype. The V gene is TRBV11-2, the J gene TRBJ2-7; 7 positions agree with TRBD2. The germline gives CDR1 SGHAT, CDR2 FQNNGV. This CDR3 contains 14 residues. The J segment lost 4 bases and the V segment lost 4 bases, leaving 7 bases of the junction unmatched. As DNA, the CDR3 is TGTGCCAGCAGCTGGGCTACTAGCGTATACGAGCAGTACTTC. Translated, it gives CASSWATSVYEQYF.

In its sample, this clonotype was seen once. This chain joins TRBV20-1 and TRBJ2-7, with D perhaps TRBD1 (6 bases). Between the trimmed V and J ends, which lost 1 base and 6 bases, there was a span of 13 bases. This CDR3 comprises 13 residues. The germline gives CDR1 DFQATT, CDR2 SNEGSKA (reference sequence). CDR3 loop: CSARAPQGIEQYF. CDR3 bases: TGCAGTGCTAGAGCCCCACAGGGCATCGAGCAGTACTTC.

The chain has TRBV10-3 and TRBJ1-6; D ambiguous. The CDR3 length is 13 residues. The V gene lost 11 bases and the J gene lost 7 bases, with 15 bases spanning the gap. The germline V gene encodes CDR1 ENHRY and CDR2 SYGVKD. CDR3: CAAAPVGNSPLHF. CDR3 coding DNA: TGTGCCGCAGCCCCTGTGGGGAATTCACCCCTCCACTTT.

This chain uses TRBV7-2 with TRBJ1-5; D possibly corresponds to TRBD1 (5 bases). V was shortened by 5 bases and J by 9 bases, with 17 bases between the two germline ends. This CDR3 contains 14 residues. Germline V gene lookup returns CDR1 SGHTA and CDR2 FQGNSA. The CDR3 nucleotides read TGTGCCAGCAGCCCGGGGATATCAAGGGGGCCCCAGCATTTT. Its translation: CASSPGISRGPQHF.

The chain is built from TRBV4-2 and TRBJ2-5, with 10 bases identical to TRBD2. CDR1 is LGHNA and CDR2 is YNFKEQ in the germline V gene. Trimming removed 1 base from V and 4 bases from J; junction bases left unmatched: 0. The CDR3 length is 14 residues. CDR3 DNA sequence: TGTGCCAGCAGCCAAGGGACTAGCGGAGAGACCCAGTACTTC. As protein: CASSQGTSGETQYF.

The sample holds many counts of this clonotype. V gene TRBV7-9 combines with J gene TRBJ2-7; 7 bases are shared with TRBD2. The CDR3 covers 15 residues. Germline V lookup: CDR1 SEHNR, CDR2 FQNEAQ (reference sequence). V lost 3 bases, J lost 2 bases, and 7 bases stayed unmatched. CDR3 protein: CASSLPGSGAYEQYF. CDR3 sequence (DNA): TGTGCCAGCAGCTTGCCCGGGAGCGGGGCCTACGAGCAGTACTTC.

This clonotype was counted ten times or more. V usage is TRBV7-9 and J usage is TRBJ2-2; 8 nucleotides match TRBD1. With 5 bases clipped from V and 1 base from J, the junction kept 6 bases outside the gene matches. Per germline, CDR1 SEHNR and CDR2 FQNEAQ (reference sequence). This CDR3 comprises 16 residues. CDR3 nucleotides: TGTGCCAGCAGCGTGTTTGGGACAGGGAACACCGGGGAGCTGTTTTTT. This encodes CASSVFGTGNTGELFF.

This clonotype was recorded at least ten times. The chain uses TRBV6-5 and TRBJ2-5, with D uncertain. CDR1 and CDR2 from the germline V gene are MNHEY and SVGAGI. CDR3 length equals 13 residues. Deletions cut 5 bases from V and 1 base from J, with 8 bases between. In DNA form, the CDR3 reads TGTGCCAGCAGTGCTGACATCCAAGAGACCCAGTACTTC. Amino acids: CASSADIQETQYF.

The rearrangement uses TRBV2 and TRBJ1-4, with 7 nucleotides matching TRBD1. The J segment lost 7 bases and the V segment lost 0 bases, leaving 8 bases of the junction unmatched. The CDR3 consists of 16 residues. CDR1 and CDR2 (germline): SNHLY, FYNNEI. The chain's CDR3 is CASSEAPQGGFEKLFF. The CDR3 DNA follows: TGTGCCAGCAGTGAAGCGCCGCAGGGGGGTTTTGAAAAACTGTTTTTT.